Following are 20 T cell receptor beta chains from one sample sequenced in a study of blood T cells in healthy people across ages (dated by TCRdb to about 2015). The library relied on 5' RACE. A second PCR of roughly 7 to 12 cycles was performed with a sample-barcoded 5' primer and a J-beta primer mix. TCRdb applied fastp at Q25 and MiXCR to the public reads, then kept only in-frame beta chains. Each CDR3 protein gets just one entry, which takes the most common genes and DNA from the rows behind it. The sample table lists 1,800,000 or so distinct CDR3 sequences, 30% to 40% of them with a count of one. The ten largest clonotypes hold under 25% of the sample. What was sequenced was blood. These receptors were taken from a human donor in good health.

This clonotype has only a few counts. The V call is TRBV20-1, the J call TRBJ2-2, with D possibly matching TRBD1 (5 bases). There are 15 residues in the CDR3. Germline lookup yields CDR1 DFQATT and CDR2 SNEGSKA (reference sequence). Trimming pared 2 bases from V and 6 bases from J, leaving 16 bases between. This chain's CDR3 is CSARNPTQGSGELFF. Written as DNA, the CDR3 is TGCAGTGCTAGAAACCCGACCCAGGGATCCGGGGAGCTGTTTTTT.

This clonotype was counted only a few times. The chain couples TRBV10-3 to TRBJ2-5; no firm D call. The J call is uncertain, as TRBJ2-7 better fits the DNA end. CDR1 ENHRY and CDR2 SYGVKD come from the germline V gene. The length of the CDR3 is 13 residues. The CDR3 spells CAIAATPPSEQYF. CDR3 coding DNA: TGTGCCATCGCCGCGACTCCCCCCAGCGAGCAGTACTTC.

V gene TRBV6-1 combines with J gene TRBJ2-2; 9 bases map to TRBD1. V gave up 7 bases and J gave up 1 base; unmatched junction bases: 4. This CDR3 is 15 amino acids long. Germline values: CDR1 MNHNS, CDR2 SASEGT. The CDR3 DNA is TGTGCCAGCATCTGGACAGGGGAGAACACCGGGGAGCTGTTTTTT. Translated: CASIWTGENTGELFF.

This clonotype was picked up a small number of times. The rearrangement links TRBV4-2 to TRBJ1-3; D not resolved. Germline-derived CDR1 and CDR2 are LGHNA and YNFKEQ. CDR3 size: 12 residues. Trimming removed 4 bases at V and 7 bases at J, with 8 bases between. CDR3 residues: CASSPDGNTIYF. DNA for the CDR3: TGTGCCAGCAGCCCCGACGGTAACACCATATATTTT.

Only a few counts were recorded for this clonotype. Sequence at one end of the junction differs from germline and may be a read error. The rearrangement links TRBV29-1 to TRBJ1-4; D may be TRBD1 (6 bases). CDR1 and CDR2 from the germline V gene are SQVTM and ANQGSEA. This CDR3 region has 14 residues. CDR3 in amino acids: CSASKTGINEKRFF. Written as DNA, the CDR3 is TGCAGCGCCAGCAAGACAGGAATTAATGAAAAACGGTTTTTT. Filled out from reference TRBV29-1 and TRBJ1-4, the complete variable domain reads SAVISQKPSRDICQRGTSLTIQCQVDSQVTMMFWYRQQPGQSLTLIATANQGSEATYESGFVIDKFPISRPNLTFSTLTVSNMSPEDSSIYLCSASKTGINEKRFFGSGTQLSVL.

The V call is TRBV24-1, the J call TRBJ2-1; the match to TRBD1 covers 9 bases. Looked up from germline, CDR1 is KGHDR and CDR2 is SFDVKD. The trim removed 1 base at V and 8 bases at J, leaving 11 bases unmatched. This CDR3 region has 17 residues. The CDR3 DNA is TGTGCCACCAGTGATTTTGGCCTTGGACAGGGGATCGATGAGCAGTTCTTC. Protein product: CATSDFGLGQGIDEQFF.

A few counts support this clonotype. One end of the junction fails to match germline, which may point to a read error. The rearrangement uses TRBV25-1 and TRBJ1-5; 9 bases are a match to TRBD1. This CDR3 comprises 16 residues. CDR1 and CDR2 from the germline V gene are MGHDK and SYGVNS. The CDR3 is CVSPPPGQGGWQPQHF. The CDR3 nucleotides are TGTGTCAGCCCTCCTCCGGGACAGGGTGGGTGGCAGCCCCAGCATTTT.

Regarding this clonotype: At one end, the junction sequence differs from germline, possibly due to a read error. The chain uses TRBV4-1 and TRBJ2-5, with a tentative D call TRBD1 (6 bases). The CDR3 length is 14 residues. CDR1 is MGHRA and CDR2 is YSYEKL in the germline V gene. CDR3 residues: CAGSHSAGEETRYF. The CDR3 nucleotides read TGCGCCGGCAGCCATTCGGCAGGGGAAGAGACCCGGTACTTC.

The genes are TRBV20-1 and TRBJ2-5; 15 bases agree with TRBD2. CDR3 length: 16 residues. J lost 5 bases, V lost 4 bases, and 8 bases had no gene match. Per germline, CDR1 DFQATT and CDR2 SNEGSKA (reference sequence). CDR3 loop: CSAIRGTSGGRETQYF. Here the CDR3 DNA reads TGCAGTGCTATACGAGGGACTAGCGGGGGGAGGGAGACCCAGTACTTC.

This clonotype was counted a few times. This chain connects TRBV6-5 to TRBJ2-5; TRBD1 matches at 8 bases. The J call may be incorrect, as the DNA end agrees better with TRBJ2-7. The CDR3 length is 17 residues. The germline gives CDR1 MNHEY, CDR2 SVGAGI. Written as DNA, the CDR3 is TGTGCCAGCAGTTCCTACGCCGGGACAGGACCATCCTACGAGCAGTACTTC. Translation gives CASSSYAGTGPSYEQYF.

This clonotype was detected a few times. The V gene is TRBV27, the J gene TRBJ1-5; 9 bases are a match to TRBD1. V trimming: 8 bases; J trimming: 2 bases; junction bases outside the gene matches: 4. CDR3 size: 14 residues. CDR1 is MNHEY, CDR2 SMNVEV, per germline (reference sequence). The CDR3 sequence: CASQTGGGNQPQHF. The CDR3 DNA is TGTGCCAGCCAGACAGGGGGGGGCAATCAGCCCCAGCATTTT.

A word on this clonotype: A junction boundary mismatches the germline segment, possibly from a read error. The genes are TRBV7-2 and TRBJ2-4; a possible D gene is TRBD1 (6 bases). The CDR3 has 15 amino acids. Germline loops: CDR1 SGHTA, CDR2 FQGNSA. CDR3 sequence: CAGSSGVLAKNIQYF. In DNA, the CDR3 is TGTGCCGGCAGCTCAGGGGTTCTAGCCAAAAACATTCAGTACTTC.

The rearrangement joins TRBV7-2 to TRBJ1-2, with 7 bases aligning to TRBD1. CDR1 SGHTA and CDR2 FQGNSA come from the germline V gene. This CDR3 contains 14 residues. V lost 5 bases to trimming and J lost 4 bases; unmatched junction nucleotides: 7. The CDR3 sequence is CASSPPTGSYGYTF. CDR3 nucleotides: TGTGCCAGCAGCCCGCCGACAGGGAGCTATGGCTACACCTTC.

The CDR3 nucleotides are TGTGCCAGCAGCTCCCGCCGAGCGGACACTGAAGCTTTCTTT. This translates into CASSSRRADTEAFF. The chain uses TRBV7-3 and TRBJ1-1; D is unresolved. V lost 4 bases to trimming and J lost 3 bases, with 12 bases between them. The V gene's germline CDR1 is SGHTA and CDR2 FQGTGA. The CDR3 has 14 amino acids.

There are a few counts of this clonotype. The gene calls are TRBV29-1 and TRBJ2-7; the match to TRBD1 covers 10 bases. V dropped 4 bases and J dropped 11; count of bases not matched to a gene: 11. The germline V gene encodes CDR1 SQVTM and CDR2 ANQGSEA. CDR3 size: 13 residues. For the CDR3, the DNA is TGCAGCGTTGCGGGACAGGGGTTTGAGGGCGAGTACTTC. It yields the protein CSVAGQGFEGEYF.

The table lists this clonotype with a few counts. The chain uses TRBV7-8 and TRBJ2-1; D might be TRBD1 (6 bases). Germline V CDR1 and CDR2: SGHVS, FQNEAQ. Trimming cost V 1 base and J 6 bases, with 13 bases left between them. This CDR3 contains 15 residues. The CDR3 sequence is CASSLGGGRSNEQFF. CDR3 bases: TGTGCCAGCAGCTTAGGAGGGGGTCGGTCCAATGAGCAGTTCTTC.

The V call is TRBV5-6, the J call TRBJ2-4, with D possibly TRBD1 on 6 matching bases. Per germline, CDR1 SGHDT and CDR2 YYEEEE. The CDR3 consists of 18 residues. The V end lost 4 bases, the J end lost 0 bases, and 20 bases lay between the germline ends. The CDR3 protein is CASSRAGTLELAKNIQYF. In DNA form, the CDR3 reads TGTGCCAGCAGCAGGGCCGGGACACTAGAGCTAGCCAAAAACATTCAGTACTTC.

This chain connects TRBV20-1 to TRBJ2-3; D is perhaps TRBD2 (6 bases). Looked up from germline, CDR1 is DFQATT and CDR2 is SNEGSKA (reference sequence). This CDR3 has 17 amino acids. With 0 bases removed from V and 0 bases from J, the gap between germline ends came to 16 bases. CDR3 protein: CSARDPYTSRSTDTQYF. CDR3 bases: TGCAGTGCTAGAGATCCCTATACTAGCAGAAGCACAGATACGCAGTATTTT.

This chain links TRBV12-3 or TRBV12-4 with TRBJ2-3; D may match TRBD1 or TRBD2 (5 bases each). Trimming cost V 5 bases and J 1 base, with 16 bases left between them. The CDR3 runs to 16 residues. The CDR3 reads CASSPGTHGGTDTQYF. The CDR3, as DNA: TGTGCCAGCAGTCCCGGGACCCACGGTGGCACAGATACGCAGTATTTT.

The chain links TRBV7-9 to TRBJ2-1; TRBD2 matches 8 bases. Germline CDR1 SEHNR, CDR2 FQNEAQ (reference sequence). V was clipped by 5 bases and J by 0 bases; unmatched bases: 6. CDR3 length: 16 residues. CDR3 DNA: TGTGCCAGCAGCGCGGGACTAGAGGGCTCCTACAATGAGCAGTTCTTC. Translation: CASSAGLEGSYNEQFF. Drawing the rest from reference TRBV7-9 and TRBJ2-1, the complete variable domain is DTGVSQNPRHKITKRGQNVTFRCDPISEHNRLYWYRQTLGQGPEFLTYFQNEAQLEKSRLLSDRFSAERPKGSFSTLEIQRTEQGDSAMYLCASSAGLEGSYNEQFFGPGTRLTVL.